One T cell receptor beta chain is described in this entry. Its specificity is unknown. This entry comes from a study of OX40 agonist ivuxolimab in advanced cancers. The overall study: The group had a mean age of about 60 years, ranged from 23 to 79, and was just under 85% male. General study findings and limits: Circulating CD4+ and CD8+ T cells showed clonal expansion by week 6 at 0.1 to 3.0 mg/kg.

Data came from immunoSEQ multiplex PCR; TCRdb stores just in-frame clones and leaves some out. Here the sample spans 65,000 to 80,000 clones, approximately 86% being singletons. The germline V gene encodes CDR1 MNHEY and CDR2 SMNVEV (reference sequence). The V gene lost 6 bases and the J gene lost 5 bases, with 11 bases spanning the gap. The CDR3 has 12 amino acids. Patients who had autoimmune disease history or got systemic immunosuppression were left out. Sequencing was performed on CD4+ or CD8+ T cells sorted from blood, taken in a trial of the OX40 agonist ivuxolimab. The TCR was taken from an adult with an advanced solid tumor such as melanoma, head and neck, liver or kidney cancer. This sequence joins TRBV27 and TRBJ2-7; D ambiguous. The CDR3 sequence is CASSPPRNEQYF. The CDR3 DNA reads TGTGCCAGCAGCCCCCCCCGGAACGAGCAGTACTTC.